This passage covers 29 T cell receptor beta chains from one sample sequenced in a study of blood T cell repertoires in COVID-19. Libraries were prepared by immunoSEQ multiplex PCR; TCRdb keeps only in-frame clonotypes and omits some of them. The sample records a few hundred thousand clones, approximately 90% being singletons. The sequenced material came from peripheral blood. The receptors here all came from a man aged 55 to 70 who had recovered from COVID-19.

This chain links TRBV6-5 with TRBJ2-1; 9 bases map to TRBD1. Losses at the gene ends were 6 bases for V and 11 bases for J; bases not matched to a gene: 14. The CDR3 is 15 residues long. Germline V CDR1 and CDR2: MNHEY, SVGAGI. The CDR3 nucleotides are TGTGCCAGCAGGTCAGGACAGGGGAATTTGGGAAAGCAGTTCTTC. This gives the protein CASRSGQGNLGKQFF.

This chain connects TRBV14 to TRBJ2-6, with D possibly being TRBD1 (5 bases). Germline V CDR1 and CDR2: SGHDN, FVKESK. The CDR3 sequence is 17 residues long. The ends were cut back, 2 bases at V and 3 bases at J, with 14 bases in the middle. The CDR3 region is CASSQRVRANGANVLTF. The CDR3 region has the DNA TGTGCCAGCAGCCAACGTGTCAGGGCGAATGGGGCCAACGTCCTGACTTTC.

The gene calls are TRBV10-3 and TRBJ1-4, with 10 bases that match TRBD1. Trimming removed 4 bases from V and 7 bases from J; junction bases left unmatched: 12. Germline lookup yields CDR1 ENHRY and CDR2 SYGVKD. The CDR3 extends over 17 amino acids. CDR3 DNA: TGTGCCATCAGTGTGGGGACAGGGGAGGTACTAAGTGAAAAACTGTTTTTT. Protein sequence: CAISVGTGEVLSEKLFF.

The genes are TRBV19 and TRBJ2-2; D is uncertain. The V gene's germline CDR1 is LNHDA and CDR2 SQIVND (reference sequence). The V gene lost 3 bases and the J gene lost 7 bases, with 9 bases spanning the gap. There are 13 residues in the CDR3. CDR3 DNA: TGTGCCAGTAGTATTCTAAGAAGCGGGGAGCTGTTTTTT. It specifies CASSILRSGELFF.

The rearrangement uses TRBV9 and TRBJ2-7; 9 nucleotides line up with TRBD2. The CDR3 has 14 residues. Germline-derived CDR1 and CDR2 are SGDLS and YYNGEE. V gave up 6 bases and J gave up 1 base; unmatched junction bases: 5. CDR3 loop: CASMRTSASYEQYF. The CDR3 nucleotides are TGTGCCAGCATGAGGACTAGCGCTTCCTACGAGCAGTACTTC.

The chain combines TRBV5-1 with TRBJ2-7; weak D call: TRBD2 (8 bases). CDR3 size: 16 residues. Looked up from germline, CDR1 is SGHRS and CDR2 is YFSETQ. Between the trimmed V and J ends, which lost 0 bases and 3 bases, there was a span of 16 bases. CDR3 bases: TGCGCCAGCAGCTTGGAGGAGGGGGCGGGAGGCTACGAGCAGTACTTC. Translation: CASSLEEGAGGYEQYF.

This chain joins TRBV6-4 and TRBJ2-1; 9 bases match TRBD1. Germline V CDR1 and CDR2: MRHNA, SNTAGT. The CDR3 is 16 amino acids. V lost 5 bases and J lost 6; bases outside the gene matches: 11. CDR3 sequence (DNA): TGTGCCAGCAGTTCCCATCCGGGACAGGGATTCAATGAGCAGTTCTTC. It specifies CASSSHPGQGFNEQFF.

The chain is built from TRBV30 and TRBJ1-5; D may be TRBD1 (5 bases). Germline-derived CDR1 and CDR2 are GTSNPN and SVGIG (reference sequence). Trimming removed 0 bases at V and 1 base at J, with 10 bases between. CDR3 length: 15 amino acids. CDR3 DNA sequence: TGTGCCTGGAGTGTAGGGACTAAGAGCAATCAGCCCCAGCATTTT. This translates into CAWSVGTKSNQPQHF. The full variable domain, rest sourced from reference TRBV30 and TRBJ1-5, is SQTIHQWPATLVQPVGSPLSLECTVEGTSNPNLYWYRQAAGRGLQLLFYSVGIGQISSEVPQNLSASRPQDRQFILSSKKLLLSDSGFYLCAWSVGTKSNQPQHFGDGTRLSIL.

This clone has at least ten counts. CDR3 sequence reads: CASSDSIAGGHTGELFF. The DNA of the CDR3 is TGTGCCAGCAGTGACTCGATAGCGGGAGGGCACACCGGGGAGCTGTTTTTT. V and J are TRBV6-4 and TRBJ2-2, with 11 nucleotides matching TRBD2. V lost 0 bases, J lost 3 bases, and 3 bases stayed unmatched. The length of the CDR3 is 17 residues. The germline gives CDR1 MRHNA, CDR2 SNTAGT.

The chain links TRBV9 to TRBJ2-3; D is undetermined. The CDR3 sequence is 15 residues long. V lost 0 bases, J lost 5 bases, and 13 bases lay in between. Germline assignment: CDR1 SGDLS and CDR2 YYNGEE. The CDR3 DNA reads as TGTGCCAGCAGCGTAGTGACCTCCACGGGAGATACGCAGTATTTT. As protein: CASSVVTSTGDTQYF.

This rearrangement joins TRBV24-1 to TRBJ1-5; D call uncertain. V lost 3 bases to trimming and J lost 2 bases, with 13 bases between them. CDR3 size: 16 residues. From germline, CDR1 is KGHDR and CDR2 SFDVKD. The CDR3 DNA reads as TGTGCCACCAGTGATGAGAGGGATATGGGCAATCAGCCCCAGCATTTT. This translates into CATSDERDMGNQPQHF.

Here the CDR3 reads CASSWGQGQDTQYF. CDR3 sequence (DNA): TGTGCCAGCAGCTGGGGACAGGGGCAAGATACGCAGTATTTT. The chain links TRBV7-3 to TRBJ2-3; TRBD1 matches at 10 bases. With V trimmed by 4 bases and J by 5 bases, 3 bases remained unmatched. CDR3 size: 14 residues. Germline CDR1 SGHTA, CDR2 FQGTGA.

The chain recombines TRBV27 with TRBJ2-2; D possibly corresponds to TRBD2 (6 bases). V was shortened by 6 bases and J by 3 bases, with 20 bases between the two germline ends. The CDR3 totals 17 residues. CDR1 and CDR2 (germline): MNHEY, SMNVEV (reference sequence). CDR3 amino acids: CASSSPSAGGDTGELFF. As DNA, the CDR3 is TGTGCCAGCAGCTCCCCCTCCGCAGGAGGGGACACCGGGGAGCTGTTTTTT.

The V call is TRBV19, the J call TRBJ2-7; 7 bases match TRBD1. CDR3 length: 15 amino acids. Trimming at V came to 3 bases and at J to 0 bases, leaving 5 bases not matched to a gene. Germline values: CDR1 LNHDA, CDR2 SQIVND (reference sequence). The CDR3 sequence is CASSIGRGSSYEQYF. The CDR3 DNA sequence: TGTGCCAGTAGTATTGGCAGGGGGAGCTCCTACGAGCAGTACTTC.

The chain has TRBV14 and TRBJ1-2; no clear D gene. The CDR3 is 14 amino acids. CDR1 SGHDN and CDR2 FVKESK come from the germline V gene. Trimming pared 3 bases from V and 3 bases from J, leaving 11 bases between. The chain's CDR3 is CASSHGFADYGYTF. The DNA of the CDR3 is TGTGCCAGCAGCCACGGATTTGCGGACTATGGCTACACCTTC.

The chain uses TRBV15 and TRBJ1-6; 7 bases agree with TRBD1. The CDR3 loop spans 15 amino acids. After removal of 4 bases from V and 9 bases from J, the junction contained 9 bases not matched to a gene. Germline V lookup: CDR1 LNHNV, CDR2 YYDKDF (reference sequence). This CDR3 reads CATSTTGTAPSPLHF. DNA of the CDR3: TGTGCCACCAGCACGACCGGGACAGCTCCTTCACCCCTCCACTTT.

This clone was seen once. V usage is TRBV19 and J usage is TRBJ1-2; D possibly corresponds to TRBD1 (5 bases). CDR3 length: 16 residues. Trimming left V 0 bases short and J 8 bases short, with 19 bases between. Germline V gene sequence: CDR1 LNHDA, CDR2 SQIVND (reference sequence). The CDR3 DNA reads TGTGCCAGTAGTATAGATCAGTCGAGCAGGGATCGCGGCTACACCTTC. It is translated as CASSIDQSSRDRGYTF.

This clone is a singleton in its sample. The rearrangement joins TRBV5-4 to TRBJ2-1, with a tentative D call TRBD2 (5 bases). Trimming left V 2 bases short and J 12 bases short, with 12 bases between. CDR1 and CDR2 (germline): SGHNT, YYREEE (reference sequence). The CDR3 runs 12 residues. The CDR3 DNA sequence: TGTGCCAGCAGCTTCACTAGAAGTAGGCAGTTCTTC. Translation: CASSFTRSRQFF.

V is TRBV2 and J is TRBJ2-3; 8 positions agree with TRBD1. The trim removed 2 bases at V and 5 bases at J, leaving 3 bases unmatched. The CDR3 has 14 amino acids. The germline CDR1 and CDR2 sequences are SNHLY and FYNNEI. The CDR3 nucleotides read TGTGCCAGCAGTGAATGGGACAGGATAGATACGCAGTATTTT. Its protein product is CASSEWDRIDTQYF. The full variable domain, with the rest looked up from reference TRBV2 and TRBJ2-3, is EPEVTQTPSHQVTQMGQEVILRCVPISNHLYFYWYRQILGQKVEFLVSFYNNEISEKSEIFDDQFSVERPDGSNFTLKIRSTKLEDSAMYFCASSEWDRIDTQYFGPGTRLTVL.

The V gene is TRBV11-2, the J gene TRBJ2-5; 7 positions match TRBD1. CDR1 is SGHAT, CDR2 FQNNGV, per germline. The CDR3 length is 16 residues. With V trimmed by 1 base and J by 2 bases, 7 bases remained unmatched. CDR3 nucleotide sequence: TGTGCCAGCAGCTTAGGACAGGGCCCCTCTCAAGAGACCCAGTACTTC. This sequence encodes CASSLGQGPSQETQYF.

The chain employs TRBV18 and TRBJ2-7; 11 nucleotides agree with TRBD1. Unmatched junction bases numbered 2, after V lost 2 bases and J lost 2 bases. The germline gives CDR1 KGHSH, CDR2 LQKENI. This CDR3 contains 15 residues. The CDR3 nucleotides read TGTGCCAGCTCACCAGGACAGGGGGCACCCTACGAGCAGTACTTC. Protein sequence: CASSPGQGAPYEQYF.

This sequence joins TRBV7-7 and TRBJ2-1, with 9 nucleotides matching TRBD2. The CDR3 is 15 amino acids. V lost 1 base to trimming and J lost 7 bases; unmatched junction nucleotides: 5. CDR1 is SSHAT and CDR2 is FNYEAQ in the germline V gene (reference sequence). The CDR3 protein is CASSLDSGRRNEQFF. The CDR3 nucleotides are TGTGCCAGCAGCTTAGATAGCGGGAGAAGGAATGAGCAGTTCTTC.

The chain is built from TRBV5-1 and TRBJ1-2; no firm D call. This CDR3 is built from 16 residues. V shed 1 base and J shed 6 bases, with 19 bases lying between them. The germline gives CDR1 SGHRS, CDR2 YFSETQ. The CDR3 reads CASSLRGGGSADGYTF. The CDR3 DNA follows: TGCGCCAGCAGCTTGCGTGGTGGAGGGTCAGCGGATGGCTACACCTTC.

The chain has TRBV6-6 and TRBJ2-3; perhaps TRBD2 as D (7 bases). The germline V and J ends were trimmed by 5 bases and 0 bases, with 18 bases remaining between them. From germline, CDR1 is MNHNY and CDR2 SVGAGI (reference sequence). This CDR3 has 17 amino acids. For the CDR3, the DNA is TGTGCCAGCAGTCTCCGAGGGGGGGGCTGGAGCACAGATACGCAGTATTTT. Amino acids: CASSLRGGGWSTDTQYF.

The rearrangement uses TRBV5-8 and TRBJ2-1; tentatively, D is TRBD1 (6 bases). V was cut by 4 bases and J by 8 bases, with 19 bases left in between. Per germline, CDR1 SGHTS and CDR2 YDEGEE. This CDR3 region has 15 residues. This chain's CDR3 is CASSPGTSGRDEQFF. The CDR3 bases are TGTGCCAGCAGCCCCGGGACATCAGGGCGGGATGAGCAGTTCTTC.

V and J are TRBV6-5 and TRBJ1-3; maybe TRBD1 (5 bases). Germline values: CDR1 MNHEY, CDR2 SVGAGI. V was trimmed by 11 bases and J by 0 bases, leaving 11 bases between them. The CDR3 is made up of 13 amino acids. The CDR3 coding sequence is TGTGCCCCGGGGGGGTTCTCTGGAAACACCATATATTTT. Residues: CAPGGFSGNTIYF.

The chain recombines TRBV10-3 with TRBJ1-2, with D unresolved. Germline lookup yields CDR1 ENHRY and CDR2 SYGVKD. The CDR3 runs 13 residues. V was clipped by 4 bases and J by 4 bases, with 10 bases between them. This chain's CDR3 is CAISGSAGYGYTF. CDR3 nucleotide sequence: TGTGCCATCAGTGGCTCCGCGGGCTATGGCTACACCTTC.

The V call is TRBV5-4, the J call TRBJ2-1, with 9 bases identical to TRBD2. The germline V gene has CDR1 SGHNT and CDR2 YYREEE (reference sequence). Losses at the gene ends were 0 bases for V and 10 bases for J; bases not matched to a gene: 8. The CDR3 has 15 amino acids. CDR3 residues: CASSLGAGGPGEQFF. The CDR3 DNA follows: TGTGCCAGCAGCTTGGGCGCGGGGGGGCCCGGAGAGCAGTTCTTC.

This clone was counted only a few times. The chain combines TRBV30 with TRBJ2-2, with a possible D match to TRBD2 (6 bases). Germline V lookup: CDR1 GTSNPN, CDR2 SVGIG (reference sequence). CDR3 length equals 15 residues. Trimming removed 0 bases at V and 5 bases at J, with 13 bases between. CDR3 amino acids: CAWSVTGRGTGELFF. CDR3 DNA sequence: TGTGCCTGGAGTGTAACCGGGAGAGGAACCGGGGAGCTGTTTTTT.